This T cell receptor (beta chain) was found in a study of cytomegalovirus exposure and HLA in healthy donors. Study background: The roughly 110 validation repertoires were produced on the same platform as the roughly 690 repertoires of the first cohort. This was reported in a later analysis.

Study findings and constraints: Subsequent analysis of the approximately 110 validation repertoires found a tendency for first-cohort TCR clusters to co-occur. In vitro checks showed that a few CMV-associated chains really do target CMV antigens.

Separation from the approximately 710-subject first cohort characterized the approximately 120-subject validation cohort, to which the donors belonged. Regarding this clone: Its specificity is not known. Other DNA sequences from this sample encode an identical CDR3 as well.

Clones were sequenced by immunoSEQ multiplex PCR, and TCRdb holds only the in-frame ones, with some missing. The data show some 200,000 clones, roughly 80% seen once. Trimming took off 2 bases at V and 2 bases at J, with 8 bases between the two ends. The V gene's germline CDR1 is SGHNT and CDR2 YYREEE (reference sequence). The CDR3 spans 13 residues. J is TRBJ2-7 and V is TRBV5-4; D perhaps matches TRBD2 (6 bases). The source is a young woman in good health and CMV-seropositive. The sequenced sample consisted of PBMCs. For the CDR3, the DNA is TGTGCCAGCAGCTTCTCGGGGGCCTACGAGCAGTACTTC. Its translation is CASSFSGAYEQYF.